One and the same sample provided the 8 T cell receptor beta chains below, sequenced in a study of cytomegalovirus exposure and HLA in healthy donors (dated by TCRdb to about 2017). The receptor library was made with the immunoSEQ multiplex PCR assay. A mixture of 60 forward primers for TCR Vbeta segments and 13 reverse primers for TCR Jbeta segments was used in the multiplex PCR. TCRdb stores this immuneACCESS table with in-frame sequences only. Part of the clones is absent; in the studies checked, under half of the shortfall reflects unresolved V genes, and no reason is known for the rest. The sample records approximately 100,000 clones, about 80% of which are singletons. Of the sample, less than 3.5% is held by the ten largest clones. The sample consisted of PBMCs. Receptors originate from a female donor in good health and CMV-seronegative.

The table lists this clone with a count of one. This sequence joins TRBV7-9 and TRBJ1-5; 8 nucleotides match TRBD1. CDR3 length equals 14 residues. CDR1 is SEHNR, CDR2 FQNEAQ, per germline (reference sequence). The junction had 9 bases not matched to a gene; V was cut back by 5 bases and J by 9 bases. The CDR3: CASSTDRGEGPQHF. CDR3 coding DNA: TGTGCCAGCAGCACAGACAGGGGTGAGGGGCCCCAGCATTTT.

V and J are TRBV18 and TRBJ2-7, with 9 bases matching TRBD1. Per germline, CDR1 KGHSH and CDR2 LQKENI. CDR3 length: 15 residues. V lost 0 bases and J lost 5; bases outside the gene matches: 5. The CDR3 here is CASSPPGQGINEQYF. In DNA, the CDR3 is TGTGCCAGCTCACCACCGGGACAGGGTATAAACGAGCAGTACTTC.

The chain joins TRBV6-6 to TRBJ2-7; 7 nucleotides agree with TRBD1. The CDR3 has 16 amino acids. V shed 6 bases and J 4 bases; nucleotides not matched to a gene: 15. CDR1 and CDR2 (germline): MNHNY, SVGAGI (reference sequence). The CDR3 spells CASRPSKGAMGYEQYF. Here the CDR3 DNA reads TGTGCCAGCAGACCCAGCAAGGGGGCAATGGGTTACGAGCAGTACTTC.

This clone was counted a single time. This chain connects TRBV14 to TRBJ2-1; D remains unclear. The V end was cut by 1 base, the J end by 1 base, with 8 bases between. CDR1 SGHDN and CDR2 FVKESK come from the germline V gene. This CDR3 contains 15 residues. CDR3 region: CASSQAAGSYNEQFF. CDR3 sequence (DNA): TGTGCCAGCAGCCAAGCCGCCGGTTCCTACAATGAGCAGTTCTTC.

The chain uses TRBV6-5 and TRBJ2-7; the match to TRBD2 covers 8 bases. Germline V lookup: CDR1 MNHEY, CDR2 SVGAGI. V shed 6 bases, J shed 0 bases, and the junction held 7 bases outside the gene matches. The CDR3 is 15 residues long. The CDR3: CASSGGGRSSYEQYF. The DNA for the CDR3 is TGTGCCAGCAGCGGGGGGGGGAGGAGCTCCTACGAGCAGTACTTC.

This clone was counted only a few times. The J gene is TRBJ2-5, the V gene TRBV11-2, with 8 positions matching TRBD2. Germline V CDR1 and CDR2: SGHAT, FQNNGV. CDR3 length: 16 residues. Trimming at V came to 0 bases and at J to 5 bases, leaving 8 bases not matched to a gene. CDR3 nucleotide sequence: TGTGCCAGCAGCTTAGAAGGACGGGGGGGCTTTGAGACCCAGTACTTC. As protein: CASSLEGRGGFETQYF.

V is TRBV4-1 and J is TRBJ2-2; 8 bases match TRBD2. Germline V gives CDR1 MGHRA, CDR2 YSYEKL. The CDR3 is 15 amino acids. The trim removed 0 bases at V and 4 bases at J, leaving 1 base unmatched. The CDR3 coding sequence is TGCGCCAGCAGCCAAGATACTAGCGGCACCGGGGAGCTGTTTTTT. This encodes CASSQDTSGTGELFF.

This clone has only one observation. CDR3 region: CASMDRVSNQPQHF. CDR3 sequence (DNA): TGTGCCAGCATGGACAGGGTAAGCAATCAGCCCCAGCATTTT. The chain employs TRBV2 and TRBJ1-5, with 8 bases lining up with TRBD1. Trimming cost V 7 bases and J 1 base; bases outside gene matches: 3. CDR1 and CDR2 (germline): SNHLY, FYNNEI. The CDR3 is 14 residues long.